The present T cell receptor beta chain was sequenced within a study of blood T cell repertoires in COVID-19. About the research overall: T cells, B-cell-depleted T cells, or PBMCs supplied cDNA or gDNA.

Profiling relied on immunoSEQ multiplex PCR, and the TCRdb table lists in-frame clones only, not all of them. The sample carries approximately 410,000 clones, about nine tenths recorded once. The specimen sequenced was peripheral blood. This TCR was recovered from a young woman with active or convalescent COVID-19.

The CDR3 bases are TGCAGTGCTAGTCCTGGGGGCGGCACAGATACGCAGTATTTT. Its translation is CSASPGGGTDTQYF. This rearrangement joins TRBV20-1 to TRBJ2-3, with D possibly being TRBD1 (6 bases). CDR3 size: 14 residues. CDR1 and CDR2 (germline): DFQATT, SNEGSKA (reference sequence). The V end lost 3 bases, the J end lost 1 base, and 11 bases lay between the germline ends.